This record covers a single TCR beta chain. Antigen specificity is unknown. The data belong to a study of blood T cells in healthy people across ages. Study-wide findings and caveats: TCR beta diversity, measured per million T cells, fell in a roughly linear way with age. Strongly correlated with naive T cell percentage was TCR beta diversity.

Then a second PCR, running roughly 7 to 11 cycles, was carried out with a sample-barcoded 5' primer and a J-beta primer mix. A tag from a template-switch adaptor with 12 random nucleotides marked each cDNA molecule. TCRdb itself ran the 5' RACE reads through MiXCR, one entry per CDR3 protein. This sample has 1.4 million or so distinct CDR3 sequences, with about 45% found just once. In each sample, at least 7 million PBMCs were isolated. The CDR3 is made up of 16 amino acids. The V gene lost 1 base and the J gene lost 0 bases, with 12 bases spanning the gap. In germline, CDR1 is MGHRA, CDR2 YSYEKL. This receptor was obtained from a woman between 18 and 29 years old in good health. Sequencing was done on a sample of blood. This chain joins TRBV4-1 and TRBJ1-1; D might be TRBD1 (5 bases). DNA of the CDR3: TGCGCCAGCAGCCAAGTAGGGGCACAGTTGAACACTGAAGCTTTCTTT. Its protein is CASSQVGAQLNTEAFF.